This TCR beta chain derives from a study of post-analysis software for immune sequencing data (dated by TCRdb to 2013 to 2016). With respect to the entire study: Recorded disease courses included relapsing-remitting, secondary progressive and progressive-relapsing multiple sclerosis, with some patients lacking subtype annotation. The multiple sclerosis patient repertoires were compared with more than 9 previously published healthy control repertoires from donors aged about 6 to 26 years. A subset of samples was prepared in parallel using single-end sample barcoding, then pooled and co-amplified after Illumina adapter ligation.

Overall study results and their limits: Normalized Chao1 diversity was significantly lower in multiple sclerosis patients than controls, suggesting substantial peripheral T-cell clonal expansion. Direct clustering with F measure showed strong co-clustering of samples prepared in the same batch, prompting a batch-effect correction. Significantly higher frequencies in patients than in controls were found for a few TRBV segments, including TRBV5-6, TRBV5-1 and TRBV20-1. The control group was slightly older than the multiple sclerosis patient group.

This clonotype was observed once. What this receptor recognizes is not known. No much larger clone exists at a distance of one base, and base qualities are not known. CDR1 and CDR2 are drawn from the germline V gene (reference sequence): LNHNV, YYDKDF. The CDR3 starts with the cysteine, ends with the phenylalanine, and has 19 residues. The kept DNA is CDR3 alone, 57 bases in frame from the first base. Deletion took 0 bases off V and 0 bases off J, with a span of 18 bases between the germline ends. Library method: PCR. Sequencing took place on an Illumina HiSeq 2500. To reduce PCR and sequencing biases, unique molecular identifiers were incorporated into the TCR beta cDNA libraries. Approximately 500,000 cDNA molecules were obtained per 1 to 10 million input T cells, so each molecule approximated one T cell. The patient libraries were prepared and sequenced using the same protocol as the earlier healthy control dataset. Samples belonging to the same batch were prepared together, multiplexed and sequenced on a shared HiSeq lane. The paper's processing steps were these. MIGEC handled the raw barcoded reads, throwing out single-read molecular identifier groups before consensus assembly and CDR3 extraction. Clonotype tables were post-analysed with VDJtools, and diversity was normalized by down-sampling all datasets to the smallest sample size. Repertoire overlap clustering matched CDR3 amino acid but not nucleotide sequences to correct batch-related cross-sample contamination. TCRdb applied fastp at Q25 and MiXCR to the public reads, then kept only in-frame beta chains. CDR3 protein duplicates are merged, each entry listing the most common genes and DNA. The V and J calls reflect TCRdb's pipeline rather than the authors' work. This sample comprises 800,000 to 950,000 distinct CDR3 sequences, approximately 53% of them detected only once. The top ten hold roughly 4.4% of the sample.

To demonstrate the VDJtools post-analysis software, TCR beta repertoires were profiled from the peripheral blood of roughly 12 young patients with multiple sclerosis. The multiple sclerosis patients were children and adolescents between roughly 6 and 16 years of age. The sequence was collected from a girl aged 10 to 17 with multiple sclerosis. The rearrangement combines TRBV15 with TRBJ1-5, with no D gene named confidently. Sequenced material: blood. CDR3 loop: CATSRDRVGRPDSNQPQHF. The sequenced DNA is TGTGCCACCAGCAGAGATCGGGTAGGCAGACCAGATAGCAATCAGCCCCAGCATTTT.